The clone carrying this TCR beta chain came up a few times. The genes and germline here are from mouse. The read comes to an end 1 residue before the CDR3 does, leaving the germline J gene to fill in the end. Method: immunoSEQ multiplex PCR; TCRdb's copy keeps in-frame clones and lacks some. The sample includes roughly 2,700 clones, 45% to 60% of them seen just once. This record comes from a study of tissue T cells after allogeneic stem cell transplantation. Germline V gene sequence: CDR1 LGHNA, CDR2 YNLKQL (reference sequence). Trimming cost V 1 base and J 0 bases; bases outside gene matches: 4. The length of the CDR3 is 17 residues. As to time point: mouse harvest day 14 after allogeneic transplant. The graft held 10^6 splenic CD5+ T cells and 10^7 T-cell-depleted bone marrow cells.

This TCR was sampled from a female BALB/c mouse given C57BL/6 T cells with graft-versus-host disease after an allogeneic hematopoietic cell transplant. Sequencing was carried out using lymph node tissue. The chain is built from TRBV5 and TRBJ2-4; 10 positions match TRBD2. The CDR3 DNA, read in part, is TGTGCCAGCAGCCAAGGACTGGGGGGACCTAGTCAAAACACCTTGTAC. Translating it yields CASSQGLGGPSQNTLY. In full, the CDR3 reads CASSQGLGGPSQNTLYF.